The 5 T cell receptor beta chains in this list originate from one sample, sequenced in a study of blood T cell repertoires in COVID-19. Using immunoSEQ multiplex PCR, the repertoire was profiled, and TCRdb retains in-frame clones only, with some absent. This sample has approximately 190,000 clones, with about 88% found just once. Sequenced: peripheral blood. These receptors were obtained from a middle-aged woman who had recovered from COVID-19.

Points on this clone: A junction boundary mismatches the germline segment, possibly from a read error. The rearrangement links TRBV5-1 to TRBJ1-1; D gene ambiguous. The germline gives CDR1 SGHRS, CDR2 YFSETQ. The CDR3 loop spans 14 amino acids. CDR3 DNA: TGCGCCAGCAGATTGGCGGGGAAGAACACTGAAGCTTTCTTT. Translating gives CASRLAGKNTEAFF. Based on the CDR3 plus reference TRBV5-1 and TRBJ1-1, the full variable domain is KAGVTQTPRYLIKTRGQQVTLSCSPISGHRSVSWYQQTPGQGLQFLFEYFSETQRNKGNFPGRFSGRQFSNSRSEMNVSTLELGDSALYLCASRLAGKNTEAFFGQGTRLTVV.

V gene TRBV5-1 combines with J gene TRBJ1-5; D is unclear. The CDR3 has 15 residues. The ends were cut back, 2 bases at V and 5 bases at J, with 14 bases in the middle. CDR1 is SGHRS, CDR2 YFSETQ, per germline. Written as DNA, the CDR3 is TGCGCCAGCAGCTTAAATGTGGGCCCTGATCAGCCCCAGCATTTT. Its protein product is CASSLNVGPDQPQHF.

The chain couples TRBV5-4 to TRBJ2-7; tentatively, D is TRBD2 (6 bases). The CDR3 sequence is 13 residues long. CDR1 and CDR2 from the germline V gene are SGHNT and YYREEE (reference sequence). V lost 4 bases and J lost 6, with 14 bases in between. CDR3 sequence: CASSPGSGPEQYF. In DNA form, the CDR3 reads TGTGCCAGCAGCCCGGGTAGCGGACCCGAGCAGTACTTC.

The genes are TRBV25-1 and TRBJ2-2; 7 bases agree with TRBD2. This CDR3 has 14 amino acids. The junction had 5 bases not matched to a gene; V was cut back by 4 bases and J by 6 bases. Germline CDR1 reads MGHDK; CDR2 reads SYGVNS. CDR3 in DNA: TGTGCCAGCAGTGGACTAGCTTGGTCCGGGGAGCTGTTTTTT. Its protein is CASSGLAWSGELFF.

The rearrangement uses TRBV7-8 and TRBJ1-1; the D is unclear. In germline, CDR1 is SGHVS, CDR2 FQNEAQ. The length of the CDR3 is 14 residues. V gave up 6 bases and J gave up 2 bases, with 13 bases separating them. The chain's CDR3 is CASSSFQINTEAFF. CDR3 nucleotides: TGTGCCAGCAGTTCGTTTCAGATAAACACTGAAGCTTTCTTT.